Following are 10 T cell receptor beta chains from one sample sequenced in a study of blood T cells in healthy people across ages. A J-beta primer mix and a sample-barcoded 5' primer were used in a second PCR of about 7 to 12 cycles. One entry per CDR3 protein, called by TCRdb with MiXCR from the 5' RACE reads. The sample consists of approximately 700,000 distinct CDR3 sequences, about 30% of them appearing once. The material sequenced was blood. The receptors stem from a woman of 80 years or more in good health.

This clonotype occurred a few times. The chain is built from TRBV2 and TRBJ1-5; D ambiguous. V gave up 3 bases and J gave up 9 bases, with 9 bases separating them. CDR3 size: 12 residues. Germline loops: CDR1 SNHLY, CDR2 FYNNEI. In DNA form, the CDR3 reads TGTGCCAGCAGTGACCCGGATGTGCCCCAGCATTTT. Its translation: CASSDPDVPQHF.

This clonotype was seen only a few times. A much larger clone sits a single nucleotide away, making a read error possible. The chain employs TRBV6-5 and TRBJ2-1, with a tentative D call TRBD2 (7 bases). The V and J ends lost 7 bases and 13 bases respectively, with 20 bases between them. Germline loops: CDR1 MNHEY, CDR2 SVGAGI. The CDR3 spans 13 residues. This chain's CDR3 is CASMRGGPETQFF. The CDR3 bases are TGTGCCAGCATGAGGGGGGGCCCCGAGACCCAGTTCTTC.

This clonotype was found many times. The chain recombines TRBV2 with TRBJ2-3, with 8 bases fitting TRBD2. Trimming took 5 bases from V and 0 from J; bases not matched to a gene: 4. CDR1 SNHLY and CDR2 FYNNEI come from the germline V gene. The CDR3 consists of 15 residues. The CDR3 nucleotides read TGTGCCAGCAGTCCTACTAGCGGTAGCACAGATACGCAGTATTTT. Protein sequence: CASSPTSGSTDTQYF.

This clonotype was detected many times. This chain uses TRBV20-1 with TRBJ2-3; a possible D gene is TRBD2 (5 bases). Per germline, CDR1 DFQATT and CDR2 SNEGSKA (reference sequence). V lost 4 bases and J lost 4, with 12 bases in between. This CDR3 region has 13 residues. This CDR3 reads CSATGSGADTQYF. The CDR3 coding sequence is TGCAGTGCTACGGGATCTGGCGCAGATACGCAGTATTTT.

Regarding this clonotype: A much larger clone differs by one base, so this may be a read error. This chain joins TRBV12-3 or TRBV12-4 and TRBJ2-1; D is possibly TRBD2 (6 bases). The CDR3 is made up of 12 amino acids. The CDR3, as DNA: TGTGCAATTAGCGGTGGGGGTGGTGAGCAGTTCTTC. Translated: CAISGGGGEQFF.

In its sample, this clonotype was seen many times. CDR3 loop: CASSPTTGQYNEQFF. The CDR3 region has the DNA TGCGCCAGCAGCCCCACTACGGGACAGTACAATGAGCAGTTCTTC. The chain combines TRBV5-1 with TRBJ2-1; 7 bases fit TRBD1. The germline CDR1 and CDR2 sequences are SGHRS and YFSETQ. The V gene end was trimmed by 4 bases and the J gene end by 4 bases; junction bases not matched to a gene: 8. This CDR3 has 15 amino acids.

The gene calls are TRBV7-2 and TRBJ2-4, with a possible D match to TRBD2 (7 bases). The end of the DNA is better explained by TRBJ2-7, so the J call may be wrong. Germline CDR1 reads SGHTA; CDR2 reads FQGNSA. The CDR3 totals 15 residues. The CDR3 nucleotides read TGTGCCAGCAGCTTAGGTGACGGGGGGCTCTACGAGCAGTACTTC. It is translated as CASSLGDGGLYEQYF.

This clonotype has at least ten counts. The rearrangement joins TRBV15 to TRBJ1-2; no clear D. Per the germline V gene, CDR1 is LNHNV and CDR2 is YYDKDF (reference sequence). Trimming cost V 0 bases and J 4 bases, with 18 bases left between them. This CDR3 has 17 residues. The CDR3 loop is CATSRDSRLGSTYGYTF. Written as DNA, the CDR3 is TGTGCCACCAGCAGAGATAGCCGCCTCGGTAGTACCTATGGCTACACCTTC.

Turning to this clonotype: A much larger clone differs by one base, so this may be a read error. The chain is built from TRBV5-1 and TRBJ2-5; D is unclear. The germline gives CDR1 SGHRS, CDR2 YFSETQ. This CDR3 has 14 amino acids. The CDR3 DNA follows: TGCGCCAGCAGCTTGGATGCGAGCACAGAGCCCCAGTACTTC. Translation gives CASSLDASTEPQYF.

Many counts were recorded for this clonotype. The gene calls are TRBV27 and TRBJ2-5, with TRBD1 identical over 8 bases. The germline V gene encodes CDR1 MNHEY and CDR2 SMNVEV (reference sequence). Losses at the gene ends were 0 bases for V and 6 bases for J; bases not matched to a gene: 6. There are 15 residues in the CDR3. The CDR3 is CASSLSNRGLQTQYF. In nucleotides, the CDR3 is TGTGCCAGCAGTTTATCGAACAGGGGGTTGCAGACCCAGTACTTC.